Below, 20 T cell receptor beta chains from the same sample are listed, as sequenced in a study of blood T cell repertoires in COVID-19. Sequenced by immunoSEQ multiplex PCR; TCRdb stores in-frame clones only, minus some. The data contain approximately 300,000 clones, 90% of them singletons. The sequenced sample consisted of PBMCs or T cells enriched from blood (not recorded which). These receptors all stem from a woman in her late teens or twenties with acute COVID-19.

The V call is TRBV3-1 (or the pseudogene TRBV3-2), the J call TRBJ2-1; perhaps TRBD2 as D (5 bases). The germline gives CDR1 LGHDT, CDR2 YNNKEL (reference sequence). This CDR3 comprises 13 residues. V was trimmed by 4 bases and J by 6 bases, leaving 10 bases between them. The CDR3 here is CASSPRGVNEQFF. The DNA for the CDR3 is TGTGCCAGCAGCCCCCGGGGAGTCAATGAGCAGTTCTTC.

The genes are TRBV30 and TRBJ2-1; 9 nucleotides align to TRBD2. Looked up from germline, CDR1 is GTSNPN and CDR2 is SVGIG (reference sequence). With 4 bases clipped from V and 4 bases from J, the junction kept 5 bases outside the gene matches. The CDR3 contains 14 residues. CDR3 nucleotide sequence: TGTGCCTGGACTAGCGGGGCTGATTACAATGAGCAGTTCTTC. Its protein product is CAWTSGADYNEQFF.

This chain joins TRBV19 and TRBJ2-1, with D maybe TRBD2 (6 bases). V was pared by 3 bases and J by 4 bases, with 13 bases between. Germline CDR1 is LNHDA and CDR2 is SQIVND (reference sequence). The CDR3 is 15 amino acids. CDR3 sequence reads: CASSMGGLGYNEQFF. The CDR3 bases are TGTGCCAGTAGTATGGGAGGTTTAGGGTACAATGAGCAGTTCTTC.

The J gene is TRBJ1-4, the V gene TRBV5-1; no clear D gene. The CDR3 has 16 amino acids. CDR1 and CDR2 from the germline V gene are SGHRS and YFSETQ. The ends were cut back, 4 bases at V and 0 bases at J, with 13 bases in the middle. The CDR3 DNA reads TGCGCCAGCAGCAAGGAATACAGAGCAACTAATGAAAAACTGTTTTTT. Encoded protein: CASSKEYRATNEKLFF.

The chain couples TRBV5-1 to TRBJ1-1; D is unclear. The CDR3 has 13 amino acids. Germline lookup yields CDR1 SGHRS and CDR2 YFSETQ. Trimming removed 4 bases from V and 6 bases from J, with 13 bases in between. The CDR3 coding sequence is TGCGCCAGCAGCAACGCGGGGAGATCTGAAGCTTTCTTT. It codes for CASSNAGRSEAFF.

This clone was detected a few times. The chain is built from TRBV5-1 and TRBJ2-7; the D gene is possibly TRBD2 (6 bases). The CDR3 length is 16 residues. The V end was cut by 4 bases, the J end by 4 bases, with 21 bases between. Germline V gives CDR1 SGHRS, CDR2 YFSETQ. The CDR3 sequence is CASSPIASVEDYEQYF. CDR3 DNA sequence: TGCGCCAGCAGCCCCATAGCTAGCGTGGAGGATTACGAGCAGTACTTC.

The chain has TRBV28 and TRBJ2-5; perhaps TRBD1 as D (6 bases). The germline V gene has CDR1 MDHEN and CDR2 SYDVKM. V was shortened by 2 bases and J by 2 bases, with 15 bases between the two germline ends. The CDR3 is 16 residues long. The CDR3 protein is CASSLELGDTQETQYF. The CDR3, as DNA: TGTGCCAGCAGTTTAGAACTTGGGGACACTCAAGAGACCCAGTACTTC.

CDR3 loop: CASSRLTSGRAFYEQYF. The DNA of the CDR3 is TGTGCCAGCAGTCGACTGACTAGCGGGAGGGCCTTCTACGAGCAGTACTTC. This chain uses TRBV6-6 with TRBJ2-7; 14 bases fit TRBD2. CDR1 MNHNY and CDR2 SVGAGI come from the germline V gene (reference sequence). CDR3 length equals 17 residues. Trimming removed 5 bases from V and 3 bases from J; junction bases left unmatched: 9.

Here the CDR3 DNA reads TGTGCCAGCAGCAAAAGGGGCAGCTCCTACGAGCAGTACTTC. Translating it yields CASSKRGSSYEQYF. The chain joins TRBV21-1 to TRBJ2-7; TRBD1, the table's D call, was not compared with the DNA. TRBV21-1 is given as a pseudogene. This CDR3 is 14 amino acids long.

This chain uses TRBV19 with TRBJ1-4, with 7 bases aligning to TRBD1. J gave up 0 bases and V 4 bases, and 5 bases lay outside the gene matches. Germline V gives CDR1 LNHDA, CDR2 SQIVND (reference sequence). The CDR3 extends over 16 amino acids. CDR3 sequence: CASSTPGTATNEKLFF. The CDR3 DNA reads as TGTGCCAGTAGTACCCCCGGGACAGCAACTAATGAAAAACTGTTTTTT.

The chain employs TRBV12-3 or TRBV12-4 and TRBJ2-4; D is uncertain. The V and J ends lost 3 bases and 9 bases respectively, with 12 bases between them. This CDR3 contains 13 residues. The CDR3 region has the DNA TGTGCCAGCAGTTTGGATCGAACGGGCATTCAGTACTTC. This encodes CASSLDRTGIQYF.

This clone has a handful of counts. The chain is built from TRBV5-5 and TRBJ2-7; D ambiguous. The CDR3 length is 11 residues. Germline assignment: CDR1 SGHKS and CDR2 YYEKEE (reference sequence). Trimming removed 2 bases at V and 4 bases at J, with 4 bases between. The CDR3 is CASSFSYEQYF. The DNA for the CDR3 is TGTGCCAGCAGCTTCTCGTACGAGCAGTACTTC.

The V and J genes are TRBV5-1 and TRBJ1-2; tentatively, D is TRBD1 (5 bases). This CDR3 comprises 16 residues. V was shortened by 2 bases and J by 2 bases, with 16 bases between the two germline ends. The germline V gene encodes CDR1 SGHRS and CDR2 YFSETQ. CDR3 protein: CASSFQGRTLNYGYTF. CDR3 nucleotides: TGCGCCAGCAGCTTCCAGGGTAGAACTTTAAACTATGGCTACACCTTC. Full variable domain (missing parts from reference TRBV5-1 and TRBJ1-2): KAGVTQTPRYLIKTRGQQVTLSCSPISGHRSVSWYQQTPGQGLQFLFEYFSETQRNKGNFPGRFSGRQFSNSRSEMNVSTLELGDSALYLCASSFQGRTLNYGYTFGSGTRLTVV.

The chain is built from TRBV7-2 and TRBJ2-7, with 9 bases lining up with TRBD2. Germline values: CDR1 SGHTA, CDR2 FQGNSA. The V and J ends lost 3 bases and 0 bases, in that order; junction bases with no gene match: 9. There are 17 residues in the CDR3. The CDR3 loop reads CASSLVTSGVSSYEQYF. The CDR3 nucleotides are TGTGCCAGCAGCTTGGTGACTAGCGGTGTTAGCTCCTACGAGCAGTACTTC.

The chain employs TRBV6-5 and TRBJ2-1, with TRBD1 matching 7 bases. The CDR3 totals 14 residues. With V trimmed by 4 bases and J by 3 bases, 3 bases remained unmatched. Germline V gene data show CDR1 as MNHEY and CDR2 as SVGAGI. This chain's CDR3 is CASSFRDSYNEQFF. As DNA, the CDR3 is TGTGCCAGCAGTTTCCGGGACAGCTACAATGAGCAGTTCTTC.

CDR3 DNA sequence: TGTGCCAGCAGCTTGGAACAGGGAGCAGGTTCACCCCTCCACTTT. Its translation is CASSLEQGAGSPLHF. The rearrangement links TRBV5-4 to TRBJ1-6; a weak D match, TRBD1 (6 bases). V was trimmed by 0 bases and J by 9 bases, leaving 13 bases between them. Germline CDR1 reads SGHNT; CDR2 reads YYREEE (reference sequence). CDR3 length equals 15 residues.

The rearrangement links TRBV4-2 to TRBJ2-2, with 7 bases lining up with TRBD2. CDR1 and CDR2 (germline): LGHNA, YNFKEQ. This CDR3 spans 17 amino acids. Trimming at V came to 4 bases and at J to 3 bases, leaving 11 bases not matched to a gene. The CDR3 here is CASSPFPPSGYTGELFF. CDR3 sequence (DNA): TGTGCCAGCAGCCCCTTTCCCCCTAGCGGATACACCGGGGAGCTGTTTTTT.

The chain employs TRBV7-9 and TRBJ2-2; 12 bases fit TRBD1. This CDR3 has 17 amino acids. Germline V gives CDR1 SEHNR, CDR2 FQNEAQ (reference sequence). V dropped 2 bases and J dropped 7; count of bases not matched to a gene: 8. Here the CDR3 DNA reads TGTGCCAGCAGCTTACTGCCGGGACAGGGGGCTGACGGGGAGCTGTTTTTT. As protein: CASSLLPGQGADGELFF.

The chain couples TRBV6-5 to TRBJ2-1, with 7 positions matching TRBD1. Trimming took 4 bases from V and 6 from J; bases not matched to a gene: 3. There are 13 residues in the CDR3. CDR1 and CDR2 (germline): MNHEY, SVGAGI. Written as DNA, the CDR3 is TGTGCCAGCAGTTCGACAGGGCGCAATGAGCAGTTCTTC. Its protein is CASSSTGRNEQFF.

As DNA, the CDR3 is TGCGCCAGCAGTGAGATGATAGCGGGAAGGGATGAGCAGTTCTTC. Translating gives CASSEMIAGRDEQFF. The chain combines TRBV10-1 with TRBJ2-1; 8 bases agree with TRBD2. CDR3 length: 15 amino acids. CDR1 is WNHNN and CDR2 is SYGVQD in the germline V gene (reference sequence). V lost 2 bases, J lost 8 bases, and 8 bases stayed unmatched.